This T cell receptor beta chain was identified in a study of Graves' ophthalmopathy and Graves' hyperthyroidism. Transcripts of RNA were the source for amplifying TCR beta CDR3 regions. HTBI primers primed a first-round RT-PCR, and a second-round multiplex PCR followed. In TCRdb, the multiplex PCR reads were re-called with MiXCR into one record per CDR3 protein. Of around 660,000 distinct CDR3 sequences listed, about 41% are singletons. Germline CDR1 SGHDN, CDR2 FVKESK. CDR3 length: 16 amino acids. The junction had 5 bases not matched to a gene; V was cut back by 0 bases and J by 4 bases. Each donor who had ophthalmopathy showed moderate-to-severe activity, a CAS of ≥3, a NOSPECS of ≥4, and a duration under 3 months. As to this clonotype: Its target is unknown.

General observations from the study: Sensitivity of about 90% and specificity of approximately 81% were achieved when a 13-signature model separated ophthalmopathy from stable hyperthyroidism. Ophthalmopathy progression predictions by the model showed approximately 79% specificity and about 71% sensitivity.

The V gene is TRBV14, the J gene TRBJ2-2; 7 bases map to TRBD1. Sequenced sample: peripheral blood. This receptor was identified in an adult man with Graves' ophthalmopathy. CDR3 DNA sequence: TGTGCCAGCAGCCAAGAAACCGACAGGGCCACCGGGGAGCTGTTTTTT. Protein sequence: CASSQETDRATGELFF.